The TCR beta chain under discussion was sequenced for a study of T cell responses to AZD1222 COVID-19 vaccine. General study points: Seropositive status at baseline applied to only 5 to 7 AZD1222 recipients. Donors were largely white British and mainly female; clonal diversity was possibly underestimated. Nearly half of the spike-specific TCRs reportedly recognize variant regions that carry no mutations.

Profiled with immunoSEQ multiplex PCR; TCRdb holds only in-frame clones, not every one. The repertoire consists of roughly 85,000 clones, with approximately 85% occurring once and the leading ten covering around 5.1%. The germline V and J ends were trimmed by 2 bases and 3 bases, with 13 bases remaining between them. Germline CDR1 SGHVS, CDR2 FQNEAQ. This CDR3 contains 16 residues. This clone has a single count. The antigen is undetermined. The sequences come from peripheral blood, collected on day 0 of MenACWY control vaccination. The source of this sequence is an adult in good health. This chain uses TRBV7-8 with TRBJ2-2, with D possibly matching TRBD2 (6 bases). CDR3 DNA sequence: TGTGCCAGCAGCTTACTCTCCGGGGGTCACACCGGGGAGCTGTTTTTT. Encoded protein: CASSLLSGGHTGELFF.